The rows below give T cell receptor beta chains drawn from one sample of a study of T cell repertoires in cytomegalovirus infection. TCRdb itself ran the reads through MiXCR, one entry per CDR3 protein. The profile shows around 180,000 distinct CDR3 sequences, roughly 28% of them singletons. The specimen sequenced was PBMCs. These receptors all come from a human donor in good health (CMV status not recorded). Some clones in this sample may be carry-over from other donors' samples. CDR3s include the opening cysteine and the closing phenylalanine or tryptophan. A D gene is named only where the DNA matches it firmly. A clone size is listed for some rows: how often the clone was seen (once, few, many), or a class if it is expanded.

v_call,clone_size,j_call,d_call,cdr3_nt,cdr3_aa
TRBV11-2,few,TRBJ2-5,-,TGTGCCAGCAGCCCATACCCGACTGAACAGGGGACCCAGTACTTC,CASSPYPTEQGTQYF
TRBV7-9,-,TRBJ2-5,-,TGTCCCAGCAGCTCGGGCAGAGGGGAGACCCAGTACTTC,CPSSSGRGETQYF
TRBV2,-,TRBJ1-4,-,TGTGCCAGCAGTCCCGGATCGGTTGAAAAACTGTTTTTT,CASSPGSVEKLFF
TRBV5-1,-,TRBJ2-1,-,TGCGCCAGCAGCTCCCCTAGTGACAGTTACAATGAGCAGTTCTTC,CASSSPSDSYNEQFF
TRBV20-1,-,TRBJ2-3,TRBD1,TGCAGTGCGGAGACCGGGACAGGGGTCACAGATACGCAGTATTTT,CSAETGTGVTDTQYF
TRBV5-1,-,TRBJ1-1,-,TGCGCCAGCAGCGTCGACAGGCACACTGAAGCTTTCTTT,CASSVDRHTEAFF
TRBV7-2,many,TRBJ1-1,TRBD1,TGTGCCAGCAGCCGACAGGGCTCGAACACTGAAGCTTTCTTT,CASSRQGSNTEAFF
TRBV6-2/TRBV6-3,few,TRBJ1-5,-,TGTGCCAGCACCCCGGACGGCAATCAGCCCCAGCATTTT,CASTPDGNQPQHF
TRBV6-6,few,TRBJ2-7,-,TGTGCCAGCAGCGTCGGGGATACCTTATCCTACGAGCAGTACTTC,CASSVGDTLSYEQYF
TRBV5-1,-,TRBJ1-1,-,TGCGCCAGCAGCTCCCCGGGACAGAACACTGAAGCTTTCTTT,CASSSPGQNTEAFF
TRBV6-6,few,TRBJ1-6,-,TGTGCCAGTTTAAGGGAGAGGACACCCCTCCACTTT,CASLRERTPLHF
TRBV7-2,many,TRBJ1-5,-,TGTGCCAGCAGCGACAGGTTCAATCAGCCCCAGCATTTT,CASSDRFNQPQHF
TRBV7-6,medium-sized,TRBJ2-1,TRBD1,TGTGCCAGCAGCGGACAGGGGAGAAATGAGCAGTTCTTC,CASSGQGRNEQFF
TRBV15,-,TRBJ2-1,-,TGTGCCACCAGCAGCCCGATCGTTAGGAGGGGACCCCCAGTTTTC,CATSSPIVRRGPPVF
TRBV19,few,TRBJ2-1,TRBD2,TGTGCCAGTATGCCATCGGGACTAGCGGGGGGCTACGGTGAGCAGTTCTTC,CASMPSGLAGGYGEQFF
TRBV6-1,-,TRBJ1-5,-,TGTGCCAGCAGTCTAAGAGGAGGGAGGGATCGGAGCAATCAGCCCCAGCATTTT,CASSLRGGRDRSNQPQHF
TRBV6-1,-,TRBJ1-1,-,TGTGCCAGCAGTGAAGAGGTACCTCCGCTCTGGTCTTTCTTT,CASSEEVPPLWSFF
TRBV7-6,few,TRBJ2-7,-,TGTGCCAGCAGCCCACCTTATTCGGGCCCAAGCTCCTACGAGCAGTACTTC,CASSPPYSGPSSYEQYF
TRBV12-3/TRBV12-4,many,TRBJ2-6,TRBD2,TGTGCCAGCAGTAAACTAGCGGCTGGGGCCAACGTCCTGACTTTC,CASSKLAAGANVLTF
TRBV6-2/TRBV6-3,many,TRBJ2-1,TRBD1,TGTGCCAGCAGCCCAGCTATCAGGGGGTCAGGGAAGAATGAGCAGTTCTTC,CASSPAIRGSGKNEQFF
TRBV6-5,many,TRBJ1-2,-,TGTGCCAGCAGGGAGACAGGAGGCTATGGCTACACCTTC,CASRETGGYGYTF
TRBV13,-,TRBJ1-3,-,TGTGCCAGCAGCCTAGGGGGTGGTGGAAACACCATATATTTT,CASSLGGGGNTIYF
TRBV12-3/TRBV12-4,-,TRBJ1-4,TRBD1,TGTGCCAGCAGCCAAGACAGGGGTAATGAAAAACTGTTTTTT,CASSQDRGNEKLFF
TRBV2,many,TRBJ2-7,-,TGTGCCAGCAGTGGGGGCGGATACTACGAGCAGTACTTC,CASSGGGYYEQYF
TRBV7-6,many,TRBJ1-1,-,TGTGCCAGCAGCTTAGGAGGAAGGCCGCGAGCCAAGGGCACTGAAGCTTTCTTT,CASSLGGRPRAKGTEAFF
TRBV30,-,TRBJ2-2,TRBD2,TGTGCCTGGAGTATGATAGCGGGGACCACCGGGGAGCTGTTTTTT,CAWSMIAGTTGELFF
TRBV29-1,once,TRBJ1-3,-,TGCAGCGTTGAATCCTCGAAAGGAAACACCATATATTTT,CSVESSKGNTIYF
TRBV10-3,-,TRBJ1-1,-,TGTGCCATCAAGGCGACAGACCAGAACACTGAAGCTTTCTTT,CAIKATDQNTEAFF
TRBV4-1,-,TRBJ2-7,TRBD1,TGCGCCAGCAGCCAAAAGGGGGACAGGTCAGGCGGCGAGCAGTACTTC,CASSQKGDRSGGEQYF
TRBV19,-,TRBJ2-2,-,TGTGCCAGTAGCAACCTACCGGGCGGGGACACCGGGGAGCTGTTTTTT,CASSNLPGGDTGELFF
TRBV7-2,many,TRBJ1-2,TRBD1,TGTGCCAGCAGGGGACAGGGCCGACTAAATAACTATGGCTACACCTTC,CASRGQGRLNNYGYTF
TRBV20-1,-,TRBJ1-4,-,TGCAGTGCTAGAGACAGGGGACCTAATGAAAAACTGTTTTTT,CSARDRGPNEKLFF
TRBV7-9,-,TRBJ2-2,-,TGTGCCAGCAGCTTAGAGGAGGGGATCAACACCGGGGAGCTGTTTTTT,CASSLEEGINTGELFF
TRBV11-2,many,TRBJ2-2,TRBD1,TGTGCCAGCAGCTTAAGTCAGGGGGTTAACACCGGGGAGCTGTTTTTT,CASSLSQGVNTGELFF
TRBV7-9,few,TRBJ2-5,-,TGTGCCAGCAGCTCACAGGGATTCCAAGAGACCCAGTACTTC,CASSSQGFQETQYF
TRBV18,-,TRBJ1-1,-,TGTGCCAGCTCACAACGACAGGCTGGCACTGAAGCTTTCTTT,CASSQRQAGTEAFF
TRBV10-1,-,TRBJ2-3,TRBD2,TGCGCCAGCATGAGCGGGGGAACGGATACGCAGTATTTT,CASMSGGTDTQYF
TRBV4-1,few,TRBJ1-2,-,TGCGCCAGCAGCCAAGATGGTGGCGGAAACTATGGCTACACCTTC,CASSQDGGGNYGYTF
TRBV2,few,TRBJ1-2,TRBD1,TGTGCCAGCAGTGCGAATCCGACAGGGGTCAGCTATGGCTACACCTTC,CASSANPTGVSYGYTF
TRBV12-3/TRBV12-4,-,TRBJ2-2,TRBD2,TGTGCCAGCAGTTTCGGGCTAGCGGAGAACACCGGGGAGCTGTTTTTT,CASSFGLAENTGELFF
TRBV19,-,TRBJ1-4,-,TGTGCCAGTCTCGCCGCCCGGGGAAGCGAAAGTGAAAAACTGTTTTTT,CASLAARGSESEKLFF
TRBV7-8,-,TRBJ1-1,-,TGTGCCAGCAGCTTAAAAGGCTCGGTGACTGAAGCTTTCTTT,CASSLKGSVTEAFF
TRBV7-2,-,TRBJ2-5,-,TGTGCCAGCAGCTTAGCGGGGCAGGGAGAGACCCAGTACTTC,CASSLAGQGETQYF
TRBV19,-,TRBJ1-3,-,TGTGCCAGTATGAGTAGGAGGGCGGACTCTGGAAACACCATATATTTT,CASMSRRADSGNTIYF
TRBV29-1,-,TRBJ1-2,-,TGCAGCGTTGAAGATACGGGTAGGGGTGGCTACACCTTC,CSVEDTGRGGYTF
TRBV19,-,TRBJ2-2,-,TGTGCCAGTAGTCACGTAGCGGATTTGAACACCGGGGAGCTGTTTTTT,CASSHVADLNTGELFF
TRBV7-2,many,TRBJ1-4,-,TGTGCCAGCAGCTTAGTTAGGGGTGGTGAAAAACTGTTTTTT,CASSLVRGGEKLFF
TRBV7-9,-,TRBJ2-3,-,TGTGCCAGCAGCTTGAAGGGAAGGATAGGAGATACGCAGTATTTT,CASSLKGRIGDTQYF
TRBV7-2,few,TRBJ1-6,-,TGTGCCAGCAGCTTAGATGGGGGCTTTGGTTCACCCCTCCACTTT,CASSLDGGFGSPLHF
TRBV6-5,few,TRBJ2-1,-,TGTGCCAGCAGCTCAACCGGGACTGAAGTTGATGAGCAGTTCTTC,CASSSTGTEVDEQFF
TRBV7-6,few,TRBJ1-5,-,TGTGCCAGCAGCTTAGGGGAATTGGGCAATCAGCCCCAGCATTTT,CASSLGELGNQPQHF
TRBV7-9,few,TRBJ2-4,-,TGTGCCAGCAGTCGCCCCGGGACGCCCATTCAGTACTTC,CASSRPGTPIQYF
TRBV6-2/TRBV6-3,many,TRBJ1-1,-,TGTGCCAGCAGGGAGGACGGAACGAACACTGAAGCTTTCTTT,CASREDGTNTEAFF
TRBV5-1,few,TRBJ1-1,-,TGCGCCAGCAGCTCGGCCATCAGTATGTCCACTGAAGCTTTCTTT,CASSSAISMSTEAFF
TRBV13,-,TRBJ1-2,-,TGTGCCAGCAGCTTAGACCAGGGCTCTAACTATGGCTACACCTTC,CASSLDQGSNYGYTF
TRBV7-8,many,TRBJ2-7,TRBD2,TGTGCCAGCAGCTTAGGGACTAGCGGAGGCTACGAGCAGTACTTC,CASSLGTSGGYEQYF
TRBV2,-,TRBJ2-1,TRBD2,TGTGCCGGTCTAGCGGGGGGGACCAATGAGCAGTTCTTC,CAGLAGGTNEQFF
TRBV7-8,many,TRBJ2-5,TRBD2,TGTGCCAGCAGCTTAGCAGTGACTAGCGGGGATCAAGAGACCCAGTACTTC,CASSLAVTSGDQETQYF
TRBV7-3,-,TRBJ1-1,-,TGTGCCAGCAGCCAGGGACACCAGAACACTGAAGCTTTCTTT,CASSQGHQNTEAFF